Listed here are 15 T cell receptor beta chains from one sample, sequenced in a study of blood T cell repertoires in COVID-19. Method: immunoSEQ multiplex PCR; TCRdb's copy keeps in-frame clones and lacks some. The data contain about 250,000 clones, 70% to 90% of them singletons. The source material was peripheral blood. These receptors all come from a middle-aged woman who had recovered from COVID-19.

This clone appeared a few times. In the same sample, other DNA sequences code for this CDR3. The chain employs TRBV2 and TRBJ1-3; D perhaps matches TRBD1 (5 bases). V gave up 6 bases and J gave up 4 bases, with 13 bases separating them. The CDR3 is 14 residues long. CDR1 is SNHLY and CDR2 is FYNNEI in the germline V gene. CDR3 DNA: TGTGCCAGCAGCGAACGGGGGGGAGGAAACACCATATATTTT. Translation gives CASSERGGGNTIYF.

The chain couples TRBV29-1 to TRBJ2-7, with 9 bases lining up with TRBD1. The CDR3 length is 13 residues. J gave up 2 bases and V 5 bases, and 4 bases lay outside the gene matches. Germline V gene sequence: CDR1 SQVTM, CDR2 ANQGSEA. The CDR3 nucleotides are TGCAGCGTTTTGGGACAGGGCCCCTACGAGCAGTACTTC. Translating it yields CSVLGQGPYEQYF.

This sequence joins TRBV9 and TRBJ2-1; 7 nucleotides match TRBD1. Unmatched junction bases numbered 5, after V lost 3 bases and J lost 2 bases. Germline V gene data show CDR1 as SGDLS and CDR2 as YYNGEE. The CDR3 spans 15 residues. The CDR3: CASSGGGGPYNEQFF. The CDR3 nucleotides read TGTGCCAGCAGCGGAGGGGGCGGGCCCTACAATGAGCAGTTCTTC.

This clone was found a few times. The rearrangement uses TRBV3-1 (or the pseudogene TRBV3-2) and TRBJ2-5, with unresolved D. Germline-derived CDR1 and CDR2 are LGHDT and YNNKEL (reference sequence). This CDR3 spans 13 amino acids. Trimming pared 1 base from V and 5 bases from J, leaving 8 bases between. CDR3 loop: CASSQGVRETQYF. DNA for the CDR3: TGTGCCAGCAGCCAAGGGGTGAGGGAGACCCAGTACTTC.

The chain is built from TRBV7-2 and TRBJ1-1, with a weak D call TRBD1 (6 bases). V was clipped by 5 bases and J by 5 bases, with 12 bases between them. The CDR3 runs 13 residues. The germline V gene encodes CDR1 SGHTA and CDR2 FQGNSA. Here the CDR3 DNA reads TGTGCCAGCAGCAACTTCAGGGGAACTGAAGCTTTCTTT. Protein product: CASSNFRGTEAFF.

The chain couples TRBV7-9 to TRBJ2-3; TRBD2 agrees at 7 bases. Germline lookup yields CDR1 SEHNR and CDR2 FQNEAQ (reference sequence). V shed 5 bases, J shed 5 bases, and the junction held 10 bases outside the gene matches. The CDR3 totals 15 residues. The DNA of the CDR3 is TGTGCCAGCAGCCGGGGCGGGAGTCAGGTAGATACGCAGTATTTT. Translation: CASSRGGSQVDTQYF.

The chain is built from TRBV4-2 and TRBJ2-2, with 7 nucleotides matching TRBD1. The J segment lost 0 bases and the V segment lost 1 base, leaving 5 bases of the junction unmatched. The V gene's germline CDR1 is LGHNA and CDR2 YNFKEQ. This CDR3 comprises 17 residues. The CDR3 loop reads CASSQGWGQTNTGELFF. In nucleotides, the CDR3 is TGTGCCAGCAGCCAAGGGTGGGGACAGACGAACACCGGGGAGCTGTTTTTT.

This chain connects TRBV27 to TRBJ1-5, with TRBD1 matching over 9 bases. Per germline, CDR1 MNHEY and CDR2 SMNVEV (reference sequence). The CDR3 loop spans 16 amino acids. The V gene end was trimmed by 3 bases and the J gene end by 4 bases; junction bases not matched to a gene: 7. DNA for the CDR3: TGTGCCAGCAGTTTTAGGGGACAGGGTGTTAATCAGCCCCAGCATTTT. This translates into CASSFRGQGVNQPQHF.

CDR3 DNA sequence: TGCGCCAGCAGCTTGGAAGGCAGGGCGGACACCATATATTTT. This gives the protein CASSLEGRADTIYF. The chain is built from TRBV5-1 and TRBJ1-3; possibly TRBD1 for D (5 bases). The V end lost 0 bases, the J end lost 8 bases, and 12 bases lay between the germline ends. The CDR3 contains 14 residues. Germline V gene sequence: CDR1 SGHRS, CDR2 YFSETQ.

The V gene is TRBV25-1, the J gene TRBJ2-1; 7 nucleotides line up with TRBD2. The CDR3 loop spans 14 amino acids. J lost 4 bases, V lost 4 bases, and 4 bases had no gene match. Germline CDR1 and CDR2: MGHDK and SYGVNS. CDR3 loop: CASSGAGVYNEQFF. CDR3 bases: TGTGCCAGCAGTGGGGCGGGAGTATACAATGAGCAGTTCTTC.

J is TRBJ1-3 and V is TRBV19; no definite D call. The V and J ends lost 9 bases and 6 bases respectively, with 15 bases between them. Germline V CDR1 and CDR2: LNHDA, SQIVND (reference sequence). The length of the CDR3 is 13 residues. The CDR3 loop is CASRTPGLNTIYF. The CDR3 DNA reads TGTGCCAGCAGGACTCCGGGCCTAAACACCATATATTTT.

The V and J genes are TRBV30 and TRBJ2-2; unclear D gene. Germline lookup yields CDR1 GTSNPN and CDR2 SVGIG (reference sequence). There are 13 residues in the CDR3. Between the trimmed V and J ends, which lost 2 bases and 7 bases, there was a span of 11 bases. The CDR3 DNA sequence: TGTGCCTGGAGTAACTTTGGCGGCGGGGAGCTGTTTTTT. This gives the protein CAWSNFGGGELFF.

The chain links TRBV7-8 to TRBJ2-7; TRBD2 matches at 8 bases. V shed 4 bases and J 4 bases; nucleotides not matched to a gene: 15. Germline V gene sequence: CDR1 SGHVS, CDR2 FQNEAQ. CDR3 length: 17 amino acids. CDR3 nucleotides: TGTGCCAGCAGCTCGCTGACGGGCGGCGGGGGGAGGTACGAGCAGTACTTC. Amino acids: CASSSLTGGGGRYEQYF.

This chain's CDR3 is CSVELGREEEKLFF. The CDR3 DNA follows: TGCAGCGTTGAACTCGGCAGGGAGGAGGAAAAACTGTTTTTT. The J gene is TRBJ1-4, the V gene TRBV29-1; D may be TRBD1 (5 bases). Per the germline V gene, CDR1 is SQVTM and CDR2 is ANQGSEA. V was clipped by 2 bases and J by 8 bases, with 15 bases between them. The CDR3 has 14 amino acids.

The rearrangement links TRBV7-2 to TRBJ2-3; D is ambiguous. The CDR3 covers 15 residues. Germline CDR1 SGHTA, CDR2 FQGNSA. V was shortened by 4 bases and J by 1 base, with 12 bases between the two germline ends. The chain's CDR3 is CASSSYGTGTDTQYF. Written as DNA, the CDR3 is TGTGCCAGCAGCTCGTACGGTACAGGCACAGATACGCAGTATTTT.